This is a list of T cell receptor beta chains from one sample in a study of T cell repertoires in cytomegalovirus infection. TCRdb reanalysed the reads using MiXCR and keeps one entry per CDR3 protein. The sample carries more than 400,000 distinct CDR3 sequences, 26% recorded once. The sample taken for sequencing was PBMCs. The receptors were gathered from a human donor in good health (CMV status not recorded). Some clones in this sample may be carry-over from other donors' samples. Each CDR3 is given with its conserved first and last residue. Each record gives: D gene, V gene, CDR3 length, clone size, J gene, CDR3 protein, CDR3 DNA. The D gene is left open where the match is weak. Rows give clone size only sometimes, using once, few, many, or a class for an expanded clone.

.,TRBV10-3,14,.,TRBJ2-1,CAINRDGSYNEQFF,TGTGCCATCAACCGGGACGGCTCCTACAATGAGCAGTTCTTC
.,TRBV7-9,17,few,TRBJ2-1,CASSSPMTLASYNEQFF,TGTGCCAGCAGCTCCCCCATGACTCTAGCATCCTACAATGAGCAGTTCTTC
.,TRBV12-3/TRBV12-4,13,once,TRBJ1-2,CASNSRTNYGYTF,TGTGCCAGCAACTCCCGGACTAACTATGGCTACACCTTC
.,TRBV2,11,.,TRBJ2-3,CASRTTDTQYF,TGTGCCAGCAGAACAACAGATACGCAGTATTTT
.,TRBV6-1,13,many,TRBJ2-5,CASKTASQETQYF,TGTGCCAGCAAAACGGCTAGCCAAGAGACCCAGTACTTC
.,TRBV7-6,13,.,TRBJ1-5,CASSFGLNQPQHF,TGTGCCAGCAGCTTTGGGCTCAATCAGCCCCAGCATTTT
TRBD1,TRBV7-8,15,many,TRBJ1-5,CASSLDRGLSGPQHF,TGTGCCAGCAGCTTAGACAGGGGGCTAAGTGGGCCCCAGCATTTT
.,TRBV10-2,16,.,TRBJ1-5,CASSEGSRVSNQPQHF,TGCGCCAGCAGTGAGGGGTCAAGGGTTAGCAATCAGCCCCAGCATTTT
TRBD2,TRBV6-4,13,few,TRBJ2-1,CASSDASGGWQFF,TGTGCCAGCAGTGACGCTAGCGGGGGATGGCAGTTCTTC
TRBD2,TRBV2,15,.,TRBJ2-5,CASSDRLAGVETQYF,TGTGCCAGCAGTGACCGTCTAGCGGGAGTAGAGACCCAGTACTTC
TRBD1,TRBV7-8,16,.,TRBJ1-2,CASSLARTGEAYGYTF,TGTGCCAGCAGCTTAGCCAGGACAGGGGAGGCCTATGGCTACACCTTC
.,TRBV19,14,.,TRBJ2-1,CASSAGLIYNEQFF,TGTGCCAGTAGTGCGGGACTCATCTACAATGAGCAGTTCTTC
TRBD2,TRBV7-2,16,many,TRBJ2-1,CASSAGLAGLAHEQFF,TGTGCCAGCAGCGCGGGACTAGCGGGACTGGCGCATGAGCAGTTCTTC
TRBD2,TRBV7-6,22,.,TRBJ2-1,CASSFAPPQGTRRAKTYNEQFF,TGTGCCAGCAGCTTTGCTCCCCCTCAGGGGACTAGACGAGCCAAAACATACAATGAGCAGTTCTTC
TRBD2,TRBV29-1,16,.,TRBJ2-3,CSVFGTSGSGTDTQYF,TGCAGCGTTTTCGGGACTAGCGGGAGCGGGACAGATACGCAGTATTTT
.,TRBV14,13,.,TRBJ2-7,CASSLSPRGEQYF,TGTGCCAGCAGCTTAAGCCCCAGGGGCGAGCAGTACTTC
.,TRBV20-1,16,.,TRBJ2-1,CSARDPRSGPYNEQFF,TGCAGTGCTAGAGATCCCCGTAGCGGACCCTACAATGAGCAGTTCTTC
TRBD1,TRBV20-1,11,.,TRBJ2-1,CSAGTGTGLFF,TGCAGTGCTGGAACAGGGACAGGGTTGTTCTTC
TRBD2,TRBV19,16,.,TRBJ2-7,CASSIDRLAGDHEQYF,TGTGCCAGTAGTATAGATCGGCTAGCGGGAGATCACGAGCAGTACTTC
TRBD1,TRBV28,15,.,TRBJ2-5,CASSTPGTEQETQYF,TGTGCCAGCAGTACTCCCGGGACAGAACAAGAGACCCAGTACTTC
.,TRBV9,14,.,TRBJ2-5,CASSVSWGTETQYF,TGTGCCAGCAGCGTCTCTTGGGGGACAGAGACCCAGTACTTC
TRBD2,TRBV12-3/TRBV12-4,13,many,TRBJ2-5,CASSISGTETQYF,TGTGCCAGCAGTATTAGCGGGACTGAGACCCAGTACTTC
.,TRBV29-1,16,.,TRBJ1-1,CSVESRQGPQNTEAFF,TGCAGCGTTGAATCGCGGCAGGGGCCCCAGAACACTGAAGCTTTCTTT
TRBD2,TRBV25-1,17,.,TRBJ2-1,CASSGAHQREFYNEQFF,TGTGCCAGCAGTGGAGCGCACCAGCGGGAGTTCTACAATGAGCAGTTCTTC
.,TRBV10-3,13,many,TRBJ1-6,CAISADNNSPLHF,TGTGCCATCAGTGCGGACAACAATTCACCCCTCCACTTT
TRBD2,TRBV20-1,14,.,TRBJ2-7,CSATGLAGGYEQYF,TGCAGTGCCACCGGACTAGCGGGAGGATACGAGCAGTACTTC
.,TRBV6-6,14,few,TRBJ1-5,CASSTGGPGQPQHF,TGTGCCAGCAGTACGGGGGGTCCGGGTCAGCCCCAGCATTTT
TRBD2,TRBV4-1,15,few,TRBJ2-7,CASSLGQAGTYEQYF,TGCGCCAGCAGCCTTGGACAAGCGGGGACCTACGAGCAGTACTTC
.,TRBV6-2/TRBV6-3,15,few,TRBJ2-3,CASSGRGTFTDTQYF,TGTGCCAGCAGTGGGAGAGGGACATTCACAGATACGCAGTATTTT
.,TRBV12-5,15,few,TRBJ1-1,CASGLRVRVVTEAFF,TGTGCTAGTGGTTTGCGCGTCAGAGTTGTCACTGAAGCTTTCTTT
TRBD2,TRBV10-1,17,few,TRBJ2-1,CASRANRGLAGSNEQFF,TGCGCCAGCAGGGCCAATCGGGGACTAGCGGGATCCAATGAGCAGTTCTTC
.,TRBV9,13,few,TRBJ1-2,CASSLSESYGYTF,TGTGCCAGCAGCCTCAGTGAGTCCTATGGCTACACCTTC
TRBD2,TRBV28,17,.,TRBJ2-1,CASSSPGLANSYNEQFF,TGTGCCAGCAGTTCACCCGGACTAGCGAACTCCTACAATGAGCAGTTCTTC